The 23 T cell receptor beta chains below all came from one sample that was sequenced in a study of T cells after yellow fever vaccination. TCRdb re-derived calls from the 5' RACE reads in MiXCR, one entry per CDR3 protein. Among about 140,000 distinct CDR3 sequences listed, 7% to 9% were seen once. The input for sequencing was CD4+ T cells sorted from PBMCs, taken 5 days after the yellow fever booster vaccination. These receptors came from a man aged 25 to 40 who received the YFV17D yellow fever vaccine.

This clonotype was counted ten times or more. The V and J genes are TRBV20-1 and TRBJ2-1; 9 nucleotides agree with TRBD2. V shed 2 bases and J 4 bases; nucleotides not matched to a gene: 9. CDR3 length equals 16 residues. Germline CDR1 reads DFQATT; CDR2 reads SNEGSKA (reference sequence). The DNA of the CDR3 is TGCAGTGCTAGAATGGCGGGAGGGCCGCATTACAATGAGCAGTTCTTC. It yields the protein CSARMAGGPHYNEQFF.

In its sample, this clonotype was seen many times. The rearrangement uses TRBV15 and TRBJ2-3, with 7 bases fitting TRBD1. The CDR3 totals 14 residues. Germline V gene sequence: CDR1 LNHNV, CDR2 YYDKDF (reference sequence). Trimming removed 5 bases from V and 1 base from J; junction bases left unmatched: 3. CDR3 protein: CATSFQGGTDTQYF. DNA for the CDR3: TGTGCCACCAGCTTTCAGGGGGGCACAGATACGCAGTATTTT.

This clonotype was found many times. The chain combines TRBV7-6 with TRBJ2-3; no firm D call. V was pared by 5 bases and J by 4 bases, with 13 bases between. This CDR3 is built from 14 residues. Germline lookup yields CDR1 SGHVS and CDR2 FNYEAQ. The CDR3 DNA reads TGTGCCAGCAGCCCCCGCCCCGCTTCAGATACGCAGTATTTT. It codes for CASSPRPASDTQYF.

This clonotype was detected many times. The chain combines TRBV4-2 with TRBJ1-1, with D uncertain. V was trimmed by 0 bases and J by 7 bases, leaving 6 bases between them. The CDR3 consists of 12 residues. From germline, CDR1 is LGHNA and CDR2 YNFKEQ. The CDR3 reads CASSQEFGEAFF. The CDR3 DNA follows: TGTGCCAGCAGCCAAGAATTCGGTGAAGCTTTCTTT.

This clonotype has a count of ten or more. The rearrangement uses TRBV12-3 or TRBV12-4 and TRBJ2-5; TRBD1 agrees at 7 bases. The CDR3 has 16 residues. Trimming at V came to 3 bases and at J to 2 bases, leaving 9 bases not matched to a gene. CDR3 coding DNA: TGTGCCAGCAGTTTGAGTTGGACAGGCGTACAAGAGACCCAGTACTTC. Protein: CASSLSWTGVQETQYF.

This clonotype was picked up many times. The chain joins TRBV30 to TRBJ1-1, with TRBD1 as a possible D gene (5 bases). The CDR3 extends over 12 amino acids. Germline V gene sequence: CDR1 GTSNPN, CDR2 SVGIG (reference sequence). CDR3 nucleotide sequence: TGTGCAGTTTCCAGGGAGAACACTGAAGCTTTCTTT. It encodes CAVSRENTEAFF.

Worth noting for this clonotype: A much larger clone lies a single base off, so this may be a read error. This sequence joins TRBV11-2 and TRBJ2-3; D uncertain. The DNA end is a closer match to TRBJ1-5, so the J assignment may be wrong. Germline V CDR1 and CDR2: SGHAT, FQNNGV. The CDR3 spans 14 residues. CDR3 in DNA: TGTGCCAGCAGCTTAGGCGGGAACACAGATACGCAGCATTTT. Translated, it gives CASSLGGNTDTQHF.

In its sample, this clonotype was seen many times. The J gene is TRBJ1-2, the V gene TRBV18, with a tentative D call TRBD1 (5 bases). This CDR3 has 13 residues. Deletions cut 2 bases from V and 10 bases from J, with 14 bases between. The germline CDR1 and CDR2 sequences are KGHSH and LQKENI. The CDR3 spells CASSPMGQGFYTF. CDR3 nucleotides: TGTGCCAGCTCACCAATGGGGCAGGGTTTCTACACCTTC.

On this clonotype itself: A much larger clone is a single base away; this may be a read error. This sequence joins TRBV6-2 or TRBV6-3 and TRBJ1-1, with 7 positions matching TRBD1. CDR1 is MNHEY, CDR2 SVGEGT, per germline. The length of the CDR3 is 15 residues. J was trimmed by 6 bases and V by 9 bases; bases with no gene match: 16. The CDR3 coding sequence is TGTGCCAGTCAGAGGACAGGATCCGTTATTCCTGAAGCTTTCTTT. Its protein product is CASQRTGSVIPEAFF.

This clonotype was seen a single time. The V and J genes are TRBV5-5 and TRBJ2-5, with 8 bases lining up with TRBD2. Germline V gene lookup returns CDR1 SGHKS and CDR2 YYEKEE (reference sequence). Trimming at V came to 4 bases and at J to 5 bases, leaving 7 bases not matched to a gene. The CDR3 is made up of 14 amino acids. The CDR3 region is CASSPPGGKETQYF. Here the CDR3 DNA reads TGTGCCAGCAGCCCCCCGGGGGGGAAGGAGACCCAGTACTTC.

There are many counts of this clonotype. V is TRBV23-1 and J is TRBJ1-4, with TRBD1 as a possible D gene (5 bases). TRBV23-1 is an ORF, and what it does is uncertain. Trimming cost V 6 bases and J 7 bases, with 15 bases left between them. The CDR3 contains 14 residues. CDR3: CASSYTRGSEKLFF. CDR3 nucleotide sequence: TGCGCCAGCAGCTATACGCGGGGGAGTGAAAAACTGTTTTTT.

This clonotype showed up many times. In DNA form, the CDR3 reads TGCAGTGCTAGAGATCCAAATCCCCAAGAGACCCAGTACTTC. Translated: CSARDPNPQETQYF. The chain is built from TRBV20-1 and TRBJ2-5; D unresolved. Trimming cost V 0 bases and J 1 base, with 9 bases left between them. The germline gives CDR1 DFQATT, CDR2 SNEGSKA (reference sequence). This CDR3 is 14 amino acids long.

In this sample, this clonotype turned up many times. The V gene is TRBV7-3, the J gene TRBJ2-1, with 8 bases identical to TRBD2. This CDR3 spans 18 amino acids. Germline V gene data show CDR1 as SGHTA and CDR2 as FQGTGA. V shed 4 bases, J shed 7 bases, and the junction held 18 bases outside the gene matches. CDR3: CASSSPFRGTRDENEQFF. The DNA of the CDR3 is TGTGCCAGCAGCTCTCCTTTCCGGGGGACTAGAGATGAAAATGAGCAGTTCTTC.

This clonotype was seen many times. The chain joins TRBV29-1 to TRBJ1-3; 7 bases match TRBD1. Trimming took 7 bases from V and 2 from J; bases not matched to a gene: 5. The CDR3 is 13 amino acids. Germline lookup yields CDR1 SQVTM and CDR2 ANQGSEA. CDR3 region: CSETDRAGNTIYF. CDR3 coding DNA: TGCAGCGAGACAGACAGGGCTGGAAACACCATATATTTT.

In this sample, this clonotype turned up many times. CDR3 sequence (DNA): TGTGCCAGCAGTACTCTAGCGGGAAGTTTTAATGAGCAGTTCTTC. It specifies CASSTLAGSFNEQFF. The chain links TRBV6-5 to TRBJ2-1; 9 bases fit TRBD2. Germline V lookup: CDR1 MNHEY, CDR2 SVGAGI. CDR3 length: 15 residues. Trimming cost V 5 bases and J 7 bases; bases outside gene matches: 9.

In its sample, this clonotype was seen many times. The CDR3 DNA follows: TGTGCCAGCAGCTCCTTTCCCGGGGAGCTGTTTTTT. This gives the protein CASSSFPGELFF. This rearrangement joins TRBV7-2 to TRBJ2-2, with no clear D. The germline V gene has CDR1 SGHTA and CDR2 FQGNSA. V lost 4 bases and J lost 6, with 6 bases in between. The CDR3 loop spans 12 amino acids.

This clonotype was detected ten times or more. V usage is TRBV24-1 and J usage is TRBJ2-3, with TRBD1 matching 7 bases. CDR1 is KGHDR and CDR2 is SFDVKD in the germline V gene. V was pared by 4 bases and J by 6 bases, with 9 bases of the junction left unmatched. CDR3 size: 15 residues. The CDR3 loop is CATSDATQGTDTQYF. The CDR3 region has the DNA TGTGCCACCAGTGACGCTACACAGGGGACGGATACGCAGTATTTT.

This clonotype was observed at least ten times. The J gene is TRBJ1-3, the V gene TRBV10-3; D is undetermined. CDR3 length: 18 amino acids. Trimming took off 0 bases at V and 1 base at J, with 16 bases between the two ends. Germline V lookup: CDR1 ENHRY, CDR2 SYGVKD. In DNA form, the CDR3 reads TGTGCCATCAGTGAGTCGGGGAAGGGATTGTCGTCTGGAAACACCATATATTTT. Protein: CAISESGKGLSSGNTIYF.

This clonotype has ten or more counts. The J gene is TRBJ2-7, the V gene TRBV3-1; 10 nucleotides line up with TRBD2. Germline CDR1 LGHDT, CDR2 YNNKEL (reference sequence). The CDR3 loop spans 14 amino acids. The trim removed 6 bases at V and 6 bases at J, leaving 8 bases unmatched. Here the CDR3 DNA reads TGTGCCAGCAGGAGCCGGGGACTAGCGTCCGAGCAGTACTTC. It yields the protein CASRSRGLASEQYF.

This clonotype was counted many times. The rearrangement uses TRBV7-2 and TRBJ2-2; 9 nucleotides match TRBD1. This CDR3 comprises 16 residues. Germline CDR1 and CDR2: SGHTA and FQGNSA. The ends lost 5 bases at V and 5 bases at J; junction bases unmatched: 9. The CDR3 spells CASSQTGGGGTGELFF. The CDR3 DNA reads as TGTGCCAGCAGCCAAACAGGGGGCGGAGGGACCGGGGAGCTGTTTTTT. Full variable domain (remainder filled in from reference TRBV7-2 and TRBJ2-2): GAGVSQSPSNKVTEKGKDVELRCDPISGHTALYWYRQSLGQGLEFLIYFQGNSAPDKSGLPSDRFSAERTGGSVSTLTIQRTQQEDSAVYLCASSQTGGGGTGELFFGEGSRLTVL.

This clonotype was counted ten times or more. The chain is built from TRBV5-4 and TRBJ2-7; D possibly corresponds to TRBD2 (5 bases). Trimming removed 3 bases from V and 2 bases from J, with 9 bases in between. Germline V gene sequence: CDR1 SGHNT, CDR2 YYREEE (reference sequence). The CDR3 loop spans 13 amino acids. CDR3 nucleotide sequence: TGTGCCAGCAGCTGGTCGGGGACCTACGAGCAGTACTTC. This translates into CASSWSGTYEQYF.

This clonotype came up many times. The gene calls are TRBV10-1 and TRBJ2-3; D might be TRBD1 or TRBD2, each matching 5 bases. V lost 8 bases and J 3 bases, leaving 15 bases between the germline ends. There are 14 residues in the CDR3. Germline loops: CDR1 WNHNN, CDR2 SYGVQD (reference sequence). This CDR3 reads CASSPEGLTDTQYF. The CDR3 DNA reads TGCGCCAGCTCCCCTGAGGGGTTAACAGATACGCAGTATTTT.

The chain links TRBV18 to TRBJ2-7; tentative D call: TRBD2 (5 bases). CDR1 and CDR2 from the germline V gene are KGHSH and LQKENI. Trimming shortened V by 3 bases and J by 2 bases, and 11 bases separated the two germline ends. The length of the CDR3 is 14 residues. The CDR3 coding sequence is TGTGCCAGCTCACCTCCGACGGGGACCTACGAGCAGTACTTC. The encoded protein is CASSPPTGTYEQYF. The full variable domain, completed using reference TRBV18 and TRBJ2-7, is NAGVMQNPRHLVRRRGQEARLRCSPMKGHSHVYWYRQLPEEGLKFMVYLQKENIIDESGMPKERFSAEFPKEGPSILRIQQVVRGDSAAYFCASSPPTGTYEQYFGPGTRLTVT.